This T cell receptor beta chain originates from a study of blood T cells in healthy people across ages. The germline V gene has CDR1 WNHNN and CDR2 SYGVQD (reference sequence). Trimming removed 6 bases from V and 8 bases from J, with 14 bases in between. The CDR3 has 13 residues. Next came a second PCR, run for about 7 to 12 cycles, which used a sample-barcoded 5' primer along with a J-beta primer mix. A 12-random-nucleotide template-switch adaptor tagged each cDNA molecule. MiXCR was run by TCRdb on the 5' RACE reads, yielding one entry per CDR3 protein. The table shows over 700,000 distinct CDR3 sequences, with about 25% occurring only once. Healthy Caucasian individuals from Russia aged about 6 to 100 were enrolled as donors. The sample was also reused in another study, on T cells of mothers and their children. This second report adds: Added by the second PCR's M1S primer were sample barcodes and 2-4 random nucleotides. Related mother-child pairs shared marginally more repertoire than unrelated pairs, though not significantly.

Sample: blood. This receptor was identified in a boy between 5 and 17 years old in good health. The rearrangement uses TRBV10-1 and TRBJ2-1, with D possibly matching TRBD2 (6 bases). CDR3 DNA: TGCGCCAGCAGATCGGGGGAGTTCGATGAGCAGTTCTTC. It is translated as CASRSGEFDEQFF.